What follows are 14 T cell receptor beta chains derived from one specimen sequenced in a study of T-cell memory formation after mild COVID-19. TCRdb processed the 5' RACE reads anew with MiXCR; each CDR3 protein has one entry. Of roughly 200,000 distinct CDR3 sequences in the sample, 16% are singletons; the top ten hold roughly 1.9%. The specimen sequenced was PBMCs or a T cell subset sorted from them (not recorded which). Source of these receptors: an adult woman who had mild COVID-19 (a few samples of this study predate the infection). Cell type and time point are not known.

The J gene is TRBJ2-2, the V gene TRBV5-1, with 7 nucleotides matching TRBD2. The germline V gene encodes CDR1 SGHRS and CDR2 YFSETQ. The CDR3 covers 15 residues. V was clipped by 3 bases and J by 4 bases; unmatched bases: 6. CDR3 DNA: TGCGCCAGCAGCTCTACGACTAGCAGCACCGGGGAGCTGTTTTTT. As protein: CASSSTTSSTGELFF.

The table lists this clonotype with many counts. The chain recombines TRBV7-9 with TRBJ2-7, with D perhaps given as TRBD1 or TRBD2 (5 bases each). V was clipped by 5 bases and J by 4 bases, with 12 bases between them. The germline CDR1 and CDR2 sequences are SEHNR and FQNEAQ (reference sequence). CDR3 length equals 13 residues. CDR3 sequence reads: CASSPGPSYEQYF. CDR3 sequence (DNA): TGTGCCAGCAGCCCGGGACCATCTTACGAGCAGTACTTC. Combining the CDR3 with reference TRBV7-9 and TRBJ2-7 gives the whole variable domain DTGVSQNPRHKITKRGQNVTFRCDPISEHNRLYWYRQTLGQGPEFLTYFQNEAQLEKSRLLSDRFSAERPKGSFSTLEIQRTEQGDSAMYLCASSPGPSYEQYFGPGTRLTVT.

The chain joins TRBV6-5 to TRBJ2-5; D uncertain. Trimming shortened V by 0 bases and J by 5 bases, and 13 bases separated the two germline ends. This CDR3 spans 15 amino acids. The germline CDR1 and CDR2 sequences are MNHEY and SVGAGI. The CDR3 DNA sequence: TGTGCCAGCAGTTACTCGCGAGTAGCCCGGGAGACCCAGTACTTC. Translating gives CASSYSRVARETQYF.

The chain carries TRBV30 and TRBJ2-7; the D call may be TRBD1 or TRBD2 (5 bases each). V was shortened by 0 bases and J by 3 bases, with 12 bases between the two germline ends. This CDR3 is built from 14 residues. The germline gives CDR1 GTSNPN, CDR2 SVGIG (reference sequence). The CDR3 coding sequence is TGTGCCTGGAGTGTACGAGGGGCGGGCTACGAGCAGTACTTC. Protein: CAWSVRGAGYEQYF.

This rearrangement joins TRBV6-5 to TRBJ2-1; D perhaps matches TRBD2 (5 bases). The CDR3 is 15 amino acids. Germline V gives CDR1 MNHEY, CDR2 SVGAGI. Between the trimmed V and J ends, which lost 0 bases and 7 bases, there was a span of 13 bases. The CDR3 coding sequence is TGTGCCAGCAGTTACTCGAGGGCTAGAACAAATGAGCAGTTCTTC. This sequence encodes CASSYSRARTNEQFF.

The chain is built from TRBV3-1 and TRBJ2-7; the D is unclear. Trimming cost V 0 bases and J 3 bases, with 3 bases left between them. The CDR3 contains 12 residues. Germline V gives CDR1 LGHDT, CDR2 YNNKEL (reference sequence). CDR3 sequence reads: CASSQEGYEQYF. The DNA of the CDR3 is TGTGCCAGCAGCCAAGAAGGCTACGAGCAGTACTTC.

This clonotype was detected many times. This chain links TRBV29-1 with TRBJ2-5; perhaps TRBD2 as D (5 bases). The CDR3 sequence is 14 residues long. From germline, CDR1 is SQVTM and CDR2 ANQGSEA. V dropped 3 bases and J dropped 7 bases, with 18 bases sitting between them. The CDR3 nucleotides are TGCAGCGTTGAGATGCTGGCAGGCGCGGGGACCCAGTACTTC. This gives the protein CSVEMLAGAGTQYF. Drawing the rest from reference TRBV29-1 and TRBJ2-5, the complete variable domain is SAVISQKPSRDICQRGTSLTIQCQVDSQVTMMFWYRQQPGQSLTLIATANQGSEATYESGFVIDKFPISRPNLTFSTLTVSNMSPEDSSIYLCSVEMLAGAGTQYFGPGTRLLVL.

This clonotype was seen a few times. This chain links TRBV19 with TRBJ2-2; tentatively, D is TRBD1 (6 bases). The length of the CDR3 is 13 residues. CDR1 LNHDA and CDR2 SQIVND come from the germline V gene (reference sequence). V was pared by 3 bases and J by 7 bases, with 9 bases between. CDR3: CASSIQGFGELFF. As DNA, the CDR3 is TGTGCCAGTAGTATCCAGGGGTTCGGGGAGCTGTTTTTT.

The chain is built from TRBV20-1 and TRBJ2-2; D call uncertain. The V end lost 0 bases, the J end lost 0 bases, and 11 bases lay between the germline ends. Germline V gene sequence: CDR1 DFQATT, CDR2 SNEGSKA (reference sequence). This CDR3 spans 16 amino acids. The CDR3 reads CSARDFTETNTGELFF. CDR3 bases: TGCAGTGCTAGAGATTTTACAGAAACGAACACCGGGGAGCTGTTTTTT.

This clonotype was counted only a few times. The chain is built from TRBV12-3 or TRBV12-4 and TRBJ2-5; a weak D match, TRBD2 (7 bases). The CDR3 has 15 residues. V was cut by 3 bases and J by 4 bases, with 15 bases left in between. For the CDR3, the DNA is TGTGCCAGCAGTTTTGGGGGGGGCCAGGGAGAGACCCAGTACTTC. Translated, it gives CASSFGGGQGETQYF.

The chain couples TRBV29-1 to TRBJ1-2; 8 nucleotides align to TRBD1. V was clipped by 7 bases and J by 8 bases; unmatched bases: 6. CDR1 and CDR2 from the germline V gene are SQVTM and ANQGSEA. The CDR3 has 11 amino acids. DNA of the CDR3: TGCAGCGCGGACAGGGTGGGGGGCTACACCTTC. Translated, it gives CSADRVGGYTF.

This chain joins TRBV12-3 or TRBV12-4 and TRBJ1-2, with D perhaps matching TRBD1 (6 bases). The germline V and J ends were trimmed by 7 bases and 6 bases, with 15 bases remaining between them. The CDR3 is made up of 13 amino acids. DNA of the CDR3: TGTGCCAGCACCCGGGCAGGGGAGGATGGCTACACCTTC. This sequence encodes CASTRAGEDGYTF.

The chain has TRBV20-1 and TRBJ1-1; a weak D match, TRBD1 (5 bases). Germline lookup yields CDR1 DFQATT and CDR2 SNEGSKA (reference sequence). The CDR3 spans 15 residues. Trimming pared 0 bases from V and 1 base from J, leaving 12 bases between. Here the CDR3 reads CSARDPRRGNTEAFF. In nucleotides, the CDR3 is TGCAGTGCTAGAGATCCAAGGAGGGGGAACACTGAAGCTTTCTTT.

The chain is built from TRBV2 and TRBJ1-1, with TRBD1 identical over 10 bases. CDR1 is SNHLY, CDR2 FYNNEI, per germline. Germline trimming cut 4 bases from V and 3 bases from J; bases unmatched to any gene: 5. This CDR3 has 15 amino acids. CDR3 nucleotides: TGTGCCAGCAGTGGACAGGGGGCAATCGACACTGAAGCTTTCTTT. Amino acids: CASSGQGAIDTEAFF.